These 31 T cell receptor beta chains came from one sample sequenced in a study of T cells in Graves' hyperthyroidism and ophthalmopathy. RNA transcripts were the template for amplifying TCR beta CDR3 regions. RT-PCR in the first round (using the HTBI primer set) targeted the TCR CDR3. TCRdb used MiXCR to reprocess the multiplex PCR reads, holding one entry per CDR3 protein. Among approximately 420,000 distinct CDR3 sequences listed, approximately 13% were seen once. The source material was blood. Receptor source: a woman in her late teens or twenties with Graves' hyperthyroidism.

This clonotype was detected ten times or more. The chain joins TRBV6-1 to TRBJ1-1, with D maybe TRBD1 (6 bases). The germline CDR1 and CDR2 sequences are MNHNS and SASEGT. This CDR3 has 14 amino acids. V lost 6 bases, J lost 4 bases, and 15 bases lay in between. CDR3 sequence reads: CASSTAGVGTEAFF. As DNA, the CDR3 is TGTGCCAGCAGCACTGCAGGGGTTGGCACTGAAGCTTTCTTT.

This clonotype has at least ten counts. The chain couples TRBV18 to TRBJ1-1, with 10 bases lining up with TRBD1. The trim removed 4 bases at V and 5 bases at J, leaving 7 bases unmatched. This CDR3 contains 15 residues. The germline CDR1 and CDR2 sequences are KGHSH and LQKENI. The CDR3 reads CASSQTGGSGTEAFF. CDR3 in DNA: TGTGCCAGCTCACAGACAGGGGGCTCGGGGACTGAAGCTTTCTTT.

At least ten counts were recorded for this clonotype. The rearrangement links TRBV10-3 to TRBJ1-1; no reliable D call. Trimming stripped 6 bases from V and 0 bases from J, with 8 bases between. Germline values: CDR1 ENHRY, CDR2 SYGVKD. The CDR3 runs to 13 residues. The CDR3 here is CAIRGGMNTEAFF. The CDR3 region has the DNA TGTGCCATCAGAGGCGGGATGAACACTGAAGCTTTCTTT.

This clonotype has ten or more counts. The chain couples TRBV12-3 or TRBV12-4 to TRBJ2-2; 7 nucleotides align to TRBD2. V dropped 3 bases and J dropped 4; count of bases not matched to a gene: 11. The CDR3 sequence is 17 residues long. DNA of the CDR3: TGTGCCAGCAGTTTCCAAGTAGCGGGCGTGTTCACCGGGGAGCTGTTTTTT. It specifies CASSFQVAGVFTGELFF.

This clonotype was seen at least ten times. The chain joins TRBV30 to TRBJ1-2; D is ambiguous. This CDR3 comprises 13 residues. Germline CDR1 and CDR2: GTSNPN and SVGIG (reference sequence). Trimming shortened V by 0 bases and J by 6 bases, and 11 bases separated the two germline ends. CDR3 bases: TGTGCCTGGAGTGTAACGCATTCGGATGGCTACACCTTC. Translated, it gives CAWSVTHSDGYTF.

This clonotype was detected many times. The chain combines TRBV30 with TRBJ2-1, with a weak D call TRBD2 (6 bases). V was pared by 5 bases and J by 7 bases, with 18 bases between. The germline gives CDR1 GTSNPN, CDR2 SVGIG (reference sequence). CDR3 length: 14 residues. The CDR3 loop reads CAWGRQRRANEQFF. CDR3 DNA sequence: TGTGCCTGGGGGAGGCAGCGGAGGGCGAATGAGCAGTTCTTC.

The sample holds many counts of this clonotype. The rearrangement uses TRBV30 and TRBJ1-3; D may be TRBD1 (5 bases). The V end lost 8 bases, the J end lost 2 bases, and 10 bases lay between the germline ends. CDR3 length equals 12 residues. The germline V gene encodes CDR1 GTSNPN and CDR2 SVGIG (reference sequence). CDR3 nucleotide sequence: TGTGCCGTCCGGGACCCTGGAAACACCATATATTTT. Encoded protein: CAVRDPGNTIYF.

This clonotype was counted a few times. The chain joins TRBV11-2 to TRBJ2-2, with D possibly TRBD1 on 6 matching bases. V shed 7 bases and J shed 5 bases, with 14 bases lying between them. There are 14 residues in the CDR3. Germline CDR1 is SGHAT and CDR2 is FQNNGV. The CDR3 DNA reads as TGTGCCAGCAAGGGCTTCAGGGGTACCGGGGAGCTGTTTTTT. As protein: CASKGFRGTGELFF.

This clonotype was counted many times. This chain joins TRBV27 and TRBJ2-5, with unresolved D. V was clipped by 4 bases and J by 4 bases, with 13 bases between them. This CDR3 comprises 14 residues. The germline V gene encodes CDR1 MNHEY and CDR2 SMNVEV (reference sequence). The CDR3 DNA reads as TGTGCCAGCAGTTCGCGAGATTTAGGAGAGACCCAGTACTTC. It yields the protein CASSSRDLGETQYF.

This clonotype was recorded a few times. The J gene is TRBJ1-1, the V gene TRBV6-2 or TRBV6-3; TRBD1 aligns across 7 bases. The CDR3 extends over 15 amino acids. Germline trimming cut 6 bases from V and 4 bases from J; bases unmatched to any gene: 11. Germline CDR1 is MNHEY and CDR2 is SVGEGT. CDR3 protein: CASRPRQGPGTEAFF. CDR3 sequence (DNA): TGTGCCAGCAGGCCCCGACAGGGACCTGGCACTGAAGCTTTCTTT.

This clonotype occurred many times. The gene calls are TRBV2 and TRBJ1-5; D may be TRBD1 (6 bases). Germline assignment: CDR1 SNHLY and CDR2 FYNNEI. The CDR3 is made up of 14 amino acids. Trimming pared 6 bases from V and 2 bases from J, leaving 11 bases between. CDR3 sequence: CASREQGGNQPQHF. The CDR3 DNA reads TGTGCCAGCAGGGAACAGGGTGGCAATCAGCCCCAGCATTTT.

This clonotype was seen at least ten times. This chain joins TRBV12-3 or TRBV12-4 and TRBJ1-1; TRBD1 aligns across 9 bases. The V segment lost 4 bases and the J segment 11 bases; nucleotides outside the gene matches: 5. This CDR3 comprises 12 residues. The CDR3 DNA reads TGTGCCAGCAGTTCAACAGGGGGCAGGGCTTTCTTT. It yields the protein CASSSTGGRAFF.

In this sample, this clonotype turned up many times. V usage is TRBV2 and J usage is TRBJ1-3; 7 positions match TRBD1. The ends lost 6 bases at V and 2 bases at J; junction bases unmatched: 4. CDR3 length equals 14 residues. Germline V gives CDR1 SNHLY, CDR2 FYNNEI. CDR3 region: CASRTQGTGNTIYF. CDR3 nucleotide sequence: TGTGCCAGCAGAACACAGGGGACTGGAAACACCATATATTTT. Combining the CDR3 with reference TRBV2 and TRBJ1-3 gives the whole variable domain EPEVTQTPSHQVTQMGQEVILRCVPISNHLYFYWYRQILGQKVEFLVSFYNNEISEKSEIFDDQFSVERPDGSNFTLKIRSTKLEDSAMYFCASRTQGTGNTIYFGEGSWLTVV.

This clonotype appeared a few times. The V and J genes are TRBV6-5 and TRBJ2-7; D tentatively reads TRBD1 or TRBD2 (6 bases each). The ends were cut back, 2 bases at V and 5 bases at J, with 13 bases in the middle. Germline CDR1 MNHEY, CDR2 SVGAGI. The CDR3 totals 14 residues. Here the CDR3 reads CASSYPGGNDEQYF. As DNA, the CDR3 is TGTGCCAGCAGTTACCCCGGGGGCAACGACGAGCAGTACTTC.

This sequence joins TRBV4-1 and TRBJ1-2, with TRBD1 matching over 7 bases. Germline CDR1 MGHRA, CDR2 YSYEKL. The trim removed 0 bases at V and 0 bases at J, leaving 10 bases unmatched. The CDR3 covers 18 residues. The CDR3 loop reads CASSQEGGGRTANYGYTF. As DNA, the CDR3 is TGCGCCAGCAGCCAAGAAGGGGGCGGAAGAACAGCTAACTATGGCTACACCTTC.

The sample holds many counts of this clonotype. The V and J genes are TRBV7-3 and TRBJ2-5; tentative D call: TRBD1 (5 bases). The CDR3 extends over 15 amino acids. Germline CDR1 SGHTA, CDR2 FQGTGA. V dropped 5 bases and J dropped 5 bases, with 18 bases sitting between them. This CDR3 is CASSLNPVPGETQYF. CDR3 nucleotides: TGTGCCAGCAGCCTCAACCCCGTCCCAGGGGAGACCCAGTACTTC.

This clonotype has ten or more counts. The V and J genes are TRBV2 and TRBJ2-7, with D unclear. The germline V and J ends were trimmed by 5 bases and 2 bases, with 13 bases remaining between them. From germline, CDR1 is SNHLY and CDR2 FYNNEI. The CDR3 length is 14 residues. As DNA, the CDR3 is TGTGCCAGCAGTTCCGGGCCATGGACCTACGAGCAGTACTTC. Protein: CASSSGPWTYEQYF. Based on the CDR3 plus reference TRBV2 and TRBJ2-7, the full variable domain is EPEVTQTPSHQVTQMGQEVILRCVPISNHLYFYWYRQILGQKVEFLVSFYNNEISEKSEIFDDQFSVERPDGSNFTLKIRSTKLEDSAMYFCASSSGPWTYEQYFGPGTRLTVT.

A single count supports this clonotype. This chain connects TRBV9 to TRBJ2-3; TRBD2 aligns across 8 bases. V trimming: 0 bases; J trimming: 6 bases; junction bases outside the gene matches: 6. The CDR3 sequence is 15 residues long. Per germline, CDR1 SGDLS and CDR2 YYNGEE. The CDR3 sequence: CASSVGASGRDTQYF. The CDR3 DNA reads TGTGCCAGCAGCGTAGGTGCTAGCGGGCGCGATACGCAGTATTTT.

This clonotype was counted ten times or more. The rearrangement uses TRBV5-1 and TRBJ2-1, with 10 bases matching TRBD1. The CDR3 sequence is 15 residues long. Trimming cost V 3 bases and J 5 bases; bases outside gene matches: 5. Germline V gene data show CDR1 as SGHRS and CDR2 as YFSETQ. The CDR3 loop reads CASSSGTGDDNEQFF. Here the CDR3 DNA reads TGCGCCAGCAGCTCCGGGACAGGGGACGACAATGAGCAGTTCTTC.

This clonotype was recorded many times. The chain recombines TRBV20-1 with TRBJ2-3; a weak D match, TRBD1 (6 bases). Germline CDR1 DFQATT, CDR2 SNEGSKA (reference sequence). The CDR3 spans 14 residues. Trimming left V 6 bases short and J 3 bases short, with 16 bases between. CDR3 bases: TGCAGTGCGCCTCCAGGGGCGATGACAGATACGCAGTATTTT. This translates into CSAPPGAMTDTQYF.

This clonotype was counted ten times or more. V gene TRBV6-1 combines with J gene TRBJ1-5; the D gene is possibly TRBD1 (5 bases). CDR3 length equals 15 residues. Germline CDR1 and CDR2: MNHNS and SASEGT. The V gene lost 2 bases and the J gene lost 2 bases, with 10 bases spanning the gap. The CDR3 spells CASSEYMGGNQPQHF. CDR3 DNA: TGTGCCAGCAGTGAATATATGGGGGGCAATCAGCCCCAGCATTTT.

This clonotype was seen repeatedly, ten times or more. The chain couples TRBV7-9 to TRBJ1-4; D gene unclear. The V gene lost 5 bases and the J gene lost 2 bases, with 9 bases spanning the gap. CDR1 is SEHNR, CDR2 FQNEAQ, per germline (reference sequence). This CDR3 spans 14 amino acids. CDR3 sequence (DNA): TGTGCCAGCAGCCACCCGGGGACTAATGAAAAACTGTTTTTT. Protein product: CASSHPGTNEKLFF.

The CDR3 region is CASSERVTEALELFF. The DNA for the CDR3 is TGTGCCAGCAGTGAACGGGTAACAGAGGCGCTGGAACTGTTTTTT. The V call is TRBV6-1, the J call TRBJ1-4; D gene ambiguous. V lost 2 bases and J 12 bases, leaving 19 bases between the germline ends. Germline assignment: CDR1 MNHNS and CDR2 SASEGT. The CDR3 spans 15 residues.

The chain links TRBV30 to TRBJ2-2; D remains unclear. V shed 2 bases and J shed 2 bases, with 15 bases lying between them. Germline-derived CDR1 and CDR2 are GTSNPN and SVGIG (reference sequence). There are 16 residues in the CDR3. The CDR3 region is CAWSRSRLVNTGELFF. CDR3 coding DNA: TGTGCCTGGAGTAGGTCCAGGTTGGTTAACACCGGGGAGCTGTTTTTT.

The chain carries TRBV6-2 or TRBV6-3 and TRBJ1-1, with TRBD1 matching 7 bases. CDR3 length: 12 amino acids. J lost 8 bases, V lost 2 bases, and 2 bases had no gene match. The germline V gene has CDR1 MNHEY and CDR2 SVGEGT. As DNA, the CDR3 is TGTGCCAGCAGTTACCGACAGGGCGAAGCTTTCTTT. Protein sequence: CASSYRQGEAFF.

This clonotype showed up many times. In DNA, the CDR3 is TGTGCCAGTAGTATAGCAGGCAGGGGGGCTTCCACCGGGGAGCTGTTTTTT. Translating it yields CASSIAGRGASTGELFF. This chain joins TRBV19 and TRBJ2-2, with D maybe TRBD1 (7 bases). The CDR3 is 17 amino acids. Germline V gene sequence: CDR1 LNHDA, CDR2 SQIVND (reference sequence). Between the trimmed V and J ends, which lost 1 base and 4 bases, there was a span of 16 bases.

CDR3 amino acids: CASSFGAGQGYTF. The CDR3 DNA follows: TGTGCCAGCAGTTTTGGGGCAGGGCAAGGCTACACCTTC. The gene calls are TRBV28 and TRBJ1-2, with a weak D call TRBD1 (5 bases). Germline V gene lookup returns CDR1 MDHEN and CDR2 SYDVKM. The CDR3 runs 13 residues. Trimming left V 3 bases short and J 8 bases short, with 13 bases between.

A few counts support this clonotype. The chain uses TRBV5-4 and TRBJ2-1; 7 bases match TRBD2. CDR1 SGHNT and CDR2 YYREEE come from the germline V gene (reference sequence). The trim removed 0 bases at V and 4 bases at J, leaving 4 bases unmatched. This CDR3 is 15 amino acids long. In DNA form, the CDR3 reads TGTGCCAGCAGCTTGGCTAGCGGAGTGTACAATGAGCAGTTCTTC. Translation: CASSLASGVYNEQFF.

This clonotype showed up many times. The chain has TRBV28 and TRBJ2-5, with 10 bases that match TRBD1. The germline V gene has CDR1 MDHEN and CDR2 SYDVKM. This CDR3 is 15 amino acids long. Losses at the gene ends were 2 bases for V and 4 bases for J; bases not matched to a gene: 4. In DNA, the CDR3 is TGTGCCAGCAGTTTAGCCGACAGGGGGCGAGAGACCCAGTACTTC. Translation: CASSLADRGRETQYF.

V and J are TRBV20-1 and TRBJ1-4, with D perhaps matching TRBD1 (5 bases). In germline, CDR1 is DFQATT, CDR2 SNEGSKA (reference sequence). Trimming took off 3 bases at V and 8 bases at J, with 19 bases between the two ends. The CDR3 extends over 15 amino acids. The CDR3 loop reads CSASHSGTHGEKLFF. CDR3 bases: TGCAGTGCTAGTCACTCCGGGACCCACGGGGAAAAACTGTTTTTT.

This clonotype was found many times. This chain links TRBV2 with TRBJ2-2; D gene ambiguous. Germline CDR1 and CDR2: SNHLY and FYNNEI. The CDR3 runs to 15 residues. The V gene lost 3 bases and the J gene lost 0 bases, with 8 bases spanning the gap. The CDR3 spells CASSEEQTNTGELFF. For the CDR3, the DNA is TGTGCCAGCAGTGAGGAACAAACGAACACCGGGGAGCTGTTTTTT.